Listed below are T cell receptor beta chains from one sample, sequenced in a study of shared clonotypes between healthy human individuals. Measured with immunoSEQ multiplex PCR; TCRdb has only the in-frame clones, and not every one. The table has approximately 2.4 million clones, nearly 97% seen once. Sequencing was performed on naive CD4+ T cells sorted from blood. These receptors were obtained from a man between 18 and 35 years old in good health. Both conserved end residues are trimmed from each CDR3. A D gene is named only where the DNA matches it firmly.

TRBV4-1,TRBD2,ASSLGLAGGPGTQY
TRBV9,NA,ASSVDVRLGIGTEQY
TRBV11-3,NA,ASSSLWNTEAF
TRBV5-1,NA,ASSPGDTRPGREKLF
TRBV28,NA,ASSFRAAGTQY
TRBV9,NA,ASSPLTEAF
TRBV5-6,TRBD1,ASSFRQDRVLIAKNIQY
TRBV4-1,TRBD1,ASSRGDRVEEKLF
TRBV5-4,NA,ASSSGTSGVNNEQF
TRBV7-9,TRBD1,ASSSQGQALTGTGYT
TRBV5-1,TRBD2,ASSLVLAGGGDTQY
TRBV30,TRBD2,ACPLGGSGKSTDTQY
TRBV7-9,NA,ASSLGSWNAGSGHEQY
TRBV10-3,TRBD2,AISGLAGGELF
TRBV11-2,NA,ASSLELASYYEQY
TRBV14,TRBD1,ASSNRDRVRKTQY